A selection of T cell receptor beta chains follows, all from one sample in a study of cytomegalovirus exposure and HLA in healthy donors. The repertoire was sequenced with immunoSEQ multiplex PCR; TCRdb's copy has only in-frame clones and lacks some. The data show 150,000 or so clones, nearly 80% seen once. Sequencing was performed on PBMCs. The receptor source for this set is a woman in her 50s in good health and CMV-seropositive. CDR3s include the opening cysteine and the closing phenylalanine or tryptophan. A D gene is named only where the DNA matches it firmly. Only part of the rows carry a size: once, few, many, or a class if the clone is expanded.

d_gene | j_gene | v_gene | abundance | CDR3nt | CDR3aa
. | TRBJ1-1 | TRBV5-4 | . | TGTGCCAGCAGCTTGGACTCCTCGAACACTGAAGCTTTCTTT | CASSLDSSNTEAFF
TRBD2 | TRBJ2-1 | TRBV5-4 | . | TGTGCCAGCAACCCCGGGGGACTAGCGTTCAATGAGCAGTTCTTC | CASNPGGLAFNEQFF
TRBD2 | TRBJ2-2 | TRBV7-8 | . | TGTGCCAGCAGCTTAGTAGCGGGGAACACCGGGGAGCTGTTTTTT | CASSLVAGNTGELFF
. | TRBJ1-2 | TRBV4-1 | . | TGCGCCAGCAGCCTCATAACAGGGAACTATGGCTACACCTTC | CASSLITGNYGYTF
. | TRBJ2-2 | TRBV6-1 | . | TGTGCCAGCAGGCCGGGACACAAGAACACCGGGGAGCTGTTTTTT | CASRPGHKNTGELFF
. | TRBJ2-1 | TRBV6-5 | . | TGTGCCAGCTCTGCCTACAATGAGCAGTTCTTC | CASSAYNEQFF
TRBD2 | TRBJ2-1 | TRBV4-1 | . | TGCGCCAGCAGCCCTGATACTAGCGGGAGGGTCTATGAGCAGTTCTTC | CASSPDTSGRVYEQFF
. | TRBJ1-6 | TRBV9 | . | TGTGCCAGCAGCGTTAGGAGCTCCTATAATTCACCCCTCCACTTT | CASSVRSSYNSPLHF
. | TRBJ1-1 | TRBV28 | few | TGTGCCAGCAGTTTTTCGACCGGAGGCACTGAAGCTTTCTTT | CASSFSTGGTEAFF
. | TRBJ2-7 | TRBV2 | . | TGTGCCAGCAGGATTAGGCAGGGCCTCTCCTACGAGCAGTACTTC | CASRIRQGLSYEQYF
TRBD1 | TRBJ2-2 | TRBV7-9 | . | TGTGCCAGCAACTCCGGGACAGAAGGAAACACCGGGGAGCTGTTTTTT | CASNSGTEGNTGELFF
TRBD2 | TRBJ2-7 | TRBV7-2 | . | TGTGCCAGCAGTTCTAGCGGGGGGAGCTACGAGCAGTACTTC | CASSSSGGSYEQYF
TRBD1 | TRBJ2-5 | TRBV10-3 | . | TGTGCCATCAGTGAGTCCCGGACAGGCAAAGAGACCCAGTACTTC | CAISESRTGKETQYF
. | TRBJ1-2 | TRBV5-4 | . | TGTGCCAGCAGCTTGGACCGCGGGGGCTACACCTTC | CASSLDRGGYTF
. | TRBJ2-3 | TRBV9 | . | TGTGCCAGCAGCGTCCCTAGCACAGATACGCAGTATTTT | CASSVPSTDTQYF
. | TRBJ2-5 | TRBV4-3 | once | TGCGCCAGCAGCCAAGACCCAGCGGGCTTCCAAGAGACCCAGTACTTC | CASSQDPAGFQETQYF
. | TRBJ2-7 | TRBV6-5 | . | TGTGCCAGCAGTAACCGTCAGGGGTGGTACGAGCAGTACTTC | CASSNRQGWYEQYF
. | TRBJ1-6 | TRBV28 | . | TGTGCCAGCAGTTTCATGACAGGTGCTAGTTCACCCCTCCACTTT | CASSFMTGASSPLHF
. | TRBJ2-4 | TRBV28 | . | TGTGCCAGCAGGCCCGGGACAATCTCAAACATTCAGTACTTC | CASRPGTISNIQYF
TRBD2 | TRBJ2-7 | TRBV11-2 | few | TGTGCCAGCAGCTTCCCCACTAGCGGGGGCGGTTACGAGCAGTACTTC | CASSFPTSGGGYEQYF
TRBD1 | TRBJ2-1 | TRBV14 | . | TGTGCCAGCAGCTTCCGACAGGGTGGGTACAATGAGCAGTTCTTC | CASSFRQGGYNEQFF
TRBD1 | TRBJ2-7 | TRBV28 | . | TGTGCCAGCAGTGACTCGGGACAGGGGGCTTTCGAGCAGTACTTC | CASSDSGQGAFEQYF
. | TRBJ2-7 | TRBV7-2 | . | TGTGCCAGCAGCTTAGTAGCGGACGGTGTCTACGAGCAGTACTTC | CASSLVADGVYEQYF
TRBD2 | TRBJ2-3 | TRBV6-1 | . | TGTGCCAGCAGCCAAGCGGGGGTTAGCACAGATACGCAGTATTTT | CASSQAGVSTDTQYF
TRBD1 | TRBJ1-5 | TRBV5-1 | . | TGTGCCAGCAGCTTGGCAGGGGGGAATCAGCCCCAGCATTTT | CASSLAGGNQPQHF
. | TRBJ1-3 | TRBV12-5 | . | TGTGCTAGTGGTTTGAACCCCAGGGGCGGTTCTGGAAACACCATATATTTT | CASGLNPRGGSGNTIYF
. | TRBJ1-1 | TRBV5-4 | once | TGTGCCAGCAGTTTCACTGGAGGGATGGACACTGAAGCTTTCTTT | CASSFTGGMDTEAFF
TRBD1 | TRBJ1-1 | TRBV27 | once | TGTGCCAGCAGCCTACAGGGGGTTTTCACTGAAGCTTTCTTT | CASSLQGVFTEAFF
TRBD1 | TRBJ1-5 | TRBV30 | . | TGTGCCTGGGGAGCTAAGGGGGCGCGGCCCCAGCATTTT | CAWGAKGARPQHF
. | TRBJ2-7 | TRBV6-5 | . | TGTGCCAGCAGTTACTCGACCGGGGAAGCCTACTACGAGCAGTACTTC | CASSYSTGEAYYEQYF
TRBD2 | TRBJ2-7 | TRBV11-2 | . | TGTGCCAGCAGCTTAGCGGGAGGGCCCTACGAGCAGTACTTC | CASSLAGGPYEQYF
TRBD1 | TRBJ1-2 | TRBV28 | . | TGTGCCAGCAGTTTGAGGGGACAGGGGACCGGCTACACCTTC | CASSLRGQGTGYTF
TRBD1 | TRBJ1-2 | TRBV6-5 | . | TGTGCCAGCAGGGGTGGACAGGGGCACTATGGCTACACCTTC | CASRGGQGHYGYTF
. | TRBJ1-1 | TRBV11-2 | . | TGTGCCAGCAGCCCTTGGGGGCAAGGCCGCAGGAACACTGAAGCTTTCTTT | CASSPWGQGRRNTEAFF
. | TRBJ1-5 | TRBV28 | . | TGTGCCAGCAGACAGGCGGCGTCCGGGCCCCAGCATTTT | CASRQAASGPQHF
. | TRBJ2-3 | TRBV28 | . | TGTGCCAGCACTACCCCGGGGGACACAGATACGCAGTATTTT | CASTTPGDTDTQYF
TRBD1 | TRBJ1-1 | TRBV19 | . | TGTGCCAGTAGAGGGACAGCAGGACAGAACACTGAAGCTTTCTTT | CASRGTAGQNTEAFF
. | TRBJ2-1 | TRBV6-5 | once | TGTGCCAGCATCCACGACACGACCAATGAGCAGTTCTTC | CASIHDTTNEQFF
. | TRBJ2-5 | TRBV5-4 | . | TGTGCCAGCAGCCCCGGGTCCCAGGGCGAGACCCAGTACTTC | CASSPGSQGETQYF
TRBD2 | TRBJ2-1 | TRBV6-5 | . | TGTGCCAGCAGCCATTCTAGCGGGGGGCCGGATGAGCAGTTCTTC | CASSHSSGGPDEQFF
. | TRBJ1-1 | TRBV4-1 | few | TGCGCCAGCAGCCAAGTTCGGGTCCGTGGCACTGAAGCTTTCTTT | CASSQVRVRGTEAFF
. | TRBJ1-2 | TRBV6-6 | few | TGTGCCAGCAGCCCTCACCCACGGGGGAGCCGTTATGGCTACACCTTC | CASSPHPRGSRYGYTF
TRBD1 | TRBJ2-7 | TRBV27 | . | TGTGCCAGCAGTTCAACGGACAGGAGAGGCCTCTACGAGCAGTACTTC | CASSSTDRRGLYEQYF
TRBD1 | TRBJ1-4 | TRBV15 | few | TGTGCCACCAGCACAACAGGGGGCAGTAATGAAAAACTGTTTTTT | CATSTTGGSNEKLFF
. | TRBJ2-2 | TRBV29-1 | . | TGCAGCGTAGCTCAGGGGCGTCCAGACACCGGGGAGCTGTTTTTT | CSVAQGRPDTGELFF
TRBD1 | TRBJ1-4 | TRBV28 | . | TGTGCCAGCAGTACGGACAGGGGGGTTCGAAAACTGTTTTTT | CASSTDRGVRKLFF
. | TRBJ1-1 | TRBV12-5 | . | TGTGCTAGTGCCTATTGGGCCGCCGGTGAAGCTTTCTTT | CASAYWAAGEAFF
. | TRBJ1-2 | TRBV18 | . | TGTGCCAGCTCCCCTACAGGCCGCGGAGATGGCTACACCTTC | CASSPTGRGDGYTF
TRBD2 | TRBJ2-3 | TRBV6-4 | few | TGTGCCAGCAGTGATGGCGGGAGCGCAGATACGCAGTATTTT | CASSDGGSADTQYF
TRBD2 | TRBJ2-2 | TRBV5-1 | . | TGCGCCAGCAGCACGGGACTAGCGGGCGCCGGGGAGCTGTTTTTT | CASSTGLAGAGELFF
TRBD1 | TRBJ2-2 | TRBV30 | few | TGTGCCTGGAGAGGGACAGGGGCCGGGGAGCTGTTTTTT | CAWRGTGAGELFF
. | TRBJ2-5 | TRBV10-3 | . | TGTGCCATCAGTGAGTCGCGGAAAGAGACCCAGTACTTC | CAISESRKETQYF